Listed below are T cell receptor beta chains from one sample, sequenced in a study of cytomegalovirus exposure and HLA in healthy donors. This table comes from immunoSEQ multiplex PCR, and its TCRdb copy is limited to in-frame clones, with some not included. Among approximately 170,000 clones listed, 70% to 75% were seen once. Sequencing was done on a sample of PBMCs. The receptor set was obtained from a man under 40 in good health and CMV-seropositive. The CDR3 runs from the conserved cysteine through the conserved F or W. The D gene is left open where the match is weak. The size of a clone is reported for some rows only, either as once, few or many, or as a class for expanded clones.

V: TRBV15
J: TRBJ2-2
size: few
D: NA
DNA: TGTGCCACCAGCAGAGATGGCCTTCACACCGGGGAGCTGTTTTTT
CDR3: CATSRDGLHTGELFF

V: TRBV4-2
J: TRBJ2-2
size: NA
D: TRBD2
DNA: TGTGCCAGCAGCCGAGCGGGACGGGACACCGGGGAGCTGTTTTTT
CDR3: CASSRAGRDTGELFF

V: TRBV7-2
J: TRBJ2-2
size: NA
D: TRBD2
DNA: TGTGCCAGCAGACGACTAGCGGGGGCCCAGAACACCGGGGAGCTGTTTTTT
CDR3: CASRRLAGAQNTGELFF

V: TRBV7-9
J: TRBJ2-2
size: NA
D: NA
DNA: TGTGCCAGCAGCTTACCCAGGGGAATTTCTAAAGACGGGGAGCTGTTTTTT
CDR3: CASSLPRGISKDGELFF

V: TRBV28
J: TRBJ1-2
size: NA
D: TRBD1
DNA: TGTGCCAGCAGTCGCCCTACAGGGGGCGGCTATGGCTACACCTTC
CDR3: CASSRPTGGGYGYTF

V: TRBV7-9
J: TRBJ1-1
size: NA
D: TRBD1
DNA: TGTTCCAGCAGCGGGGGGACAGGAGGAGCTTTCTTT
CDR3: CSSSGGTGGAFF

V: TRBV5-4
J: TRBJ2-7
size: few
D: NA
DNA: TGTGCCAGCACCGGACAGAGCTCCTACGAGCAGTACTTC
CDR3: CASTGQSSYEQYF

V: TRBV7-9
J: TRBJ2-2
size: few
D: NA
DNA: TGTGCCAGCAGCTCCGTGAACACCGGGGAGCTGTTTTTT
CDR3: CASSSVNTGELFF

V: TRBV7-2
J: TRBJ1-1
size: NA
D: TRBD1
DNA: TGTGCCAGCGTCTCGACAGGGGCAAACACTGAAGCTTTCTTT
CDR3: CASVSTGANTEAFF

V: TRBV6-6
J: TRBJ2-7
size: NA
D: TRBD1
DNA: TGTGCCAGCGACCGGGACAGGGACGGCGAGCAGTACTTC
CDR3: CASDRDRDGEQYF

V: TRBV6-6
J: TRBJ1-4
size: NA
D: NA
DNA: TGTGCCAGCAGGGGGCAGTCAAATGAAAAACTGTTTTTT
CDR3: CASRGQSNEKLFF

V: TRBV5-1
J: TRBJ1-3
size: NA
D: NA
DNA: TGCGCCAGCAGCCTGGGTCGCTCTGGAAACACCATATATTTT
CDR3: CASSLGRSGNTIYF

V: TRBV28
J: TRBJ1-2
size: NA
D: NA
DNA: TGTGCCAGCCGAGGGACACTTACTAACTATGGCTACACCTTC
CDR3: CASRGTLTNYGYTF

V: TRBV6-6
J: TRBJ2-5
size: NA
D: TRBD2
DNA: TGTGCCAGCAGTCAACGGGGGGGGCCGGGGGAGCAGTACTTC
CDR3: CASSQRGGPGEQYF

V: TRBV7-2
J: TRBJ2-1
size: NA
D: TRBD1
DNA: TGTGCCAGCAGCGTTAGGCCCTTCACCGGGACAGGGAAGATCAATGAGCAGTTCTTC
CDR3: CASSVRPFTGTGKINEQFF

V: TRBV7-7
J: TRBJ2-1
size: once
D: TRBD2
DNA: TGTGCTAGCAGCCCGACTAGCGGGGGGGCTAATGAGCAGTTCTTC
CDR3: CASSPTSGGANEQFF

V: TRBV29-1
J: TRBJ1-2
size: NA
D: NA
DNA: TGCAGCGTGGGGGGTGCCACAGCTAACTATGGCTACATCTTC
CDR3: CSVGGATANYGYIF

V: TRBV9
J: TRBJ1-1
size: few
D: TRBD1
DNA: TGTGCCAGCAGCGCCCCTTGGACAGGGGGTTCGTTT
CDR3: CASSAPWTGGSF

V: TRBV18
J: TRBJ2-7
size: NA
D: TRBD2
DNA: TGTGCCAGCTCACCGGCTAGCGGAGGTCCATACGAGCAGTACTTC
CDR3: CASSPASGGPYEQYF

V: TRBV2
J: TRBJ2-1
size: NA
D: TRBD2
DNA: TGTGCCAGCAAGGGGGTAGCGGGACCCCGTTACAATGAGCAGTTCTTC
CDR3: CASKGVAGPRYNEQFF

V: TRBV6-5
J: TRBJ1-2
size: NA
D: TRBD1
DNA: TGTGCCAGCAGTCGCCGGGACAGGGGGAGAGGCTACACCTTC
CDR3: CASSRRDRGRGYTF

V: TRBV25-1
J: TRBJ2-7
size: NA
D: TRBD1
DNA: TGTGCCAGCAGTGAGGGGGGACAGGCCTACGAGCAGTACTTC
CDR3: CASSEGGQAYEQYF

V: TRBV7-2
J: TRBJ1-6
size: NA
D: NA
DNA: TGTGCCAGCAGCTTAGCTGTTCTGACAGGCCCCCGCCATAATTCACCCCTCCACTTT
CDR3: CASSLAVLTGPRHNSPLHF

V: TRBV6-5
J: TRBJ2-3
size: few
D: TRBD1
DNA: TGTGCCTCTCACCCGACAGGGTATCTCACAGATACGCAGTATTTT
CDR3: CASHPTGYLTDTQYF

V: TRBV4-2
J: TRBJ2-7
size: NA
D: NA
DNA: TGTGCCAGCAGCCAAGAAGTCGGAGGGAGCTCCTACGAGCAGTACTTC
CDR3: CASSQEVGGSSYEQYF

V: TRBV16
J: TRBJ1-3
size: few
D: TRBD1
DNA: TGTGCCAGCAGCCAAGTGACAGGGGCTTACTCTGGAAACACCATATATTTT
CDR3: CASSQVTGAYSGNTIYF

V: TRBV11-2
J: TRBJ2-1
size: NA
D: NA
DNA: TGTGCCAGCAGCTTAGTGGCTAGCGCGCTCTCCTACAATGAGCAGTTCTTC
CDR3: CASSLVASALSYNEQFF

V: TRBV7-7
J: TRBJ2-5
size: NA
D: TRBD1
DNA: TGTGCTAGCAGCTTAGGGGGCGGCAGCCAAGAGACCCAGTACTTC
CDR3: CASSLGGGSQETQYF

V: TRBV7-2
J: TRBJ1-5
size: NA
D: NA
DNA: TGTGCCAGCACCACCGGGGGGGCCGCCCCCCAGCCCCAGCATTTT
CDR3: CASTTGGAAPQPQHF

V: TRBV9
J: TRBJ1-4
size: NA
D: NA
DNA: TGTGCCAGCAGCGTGGAGGGGCGCGTAGGTGAAAAACTGTTTTTT
CDR3: CASSVEGRVGEKLFF

V: TRBV4-3
J: TRBJ2-5
size: NA
D: TRBD1
DNA: TGCGCCAGCAGCCGGGGACAGGGGTTAGAGACCCAGTACTTC
CDR3: CASSRGQGLETQYF

V: TRBV18
J: TRBJ1-5
size: NA
D: TRBD1
DNA: TGTGCCAGCTCACCACGAGGACAGGGGGCGGCTCAGCCCCAGCATTTT
CDR3: CASSPRGQGAAQPQHF

V: TRBV5-1
J: TRBJ1-4
size: NA
D: TRBD1
DNA: TGCGCCAGCAGCTCCCTGGGGACAGGGAACGAAAAACTGTTTTTT
CDR3: CASSSLGTGNEKLFF

V: TRBV27
J: TRBJ2-5
size: NA
D: TRBD2
DNA: TGTGCCAGCAGTCCCCTCGGGCAGACCGGGGGGTGGACCCAGTACTTC
CDR3: CASSPLGQTGGWTQYF

V: TRBV10-3
J: TRBJ1-1
size: NA
D: TRBD1
DNA: TGTGCCATCAGGGGGACAGGGAGAGTGGGGAACACTGAAGCTTTCTTT
CDR3: CAIRGTGRVGNTEAFF

V: TRBV5-6
J: TRBJ2-2
size: once
D: TRBD2
DNA: TGTGCCAGCAGTTATCTAGCGGGGGGGCAGGACACCGGGGAGCTGTTTTTT
CDR3: CASSYLAGGQDTGELFF

V: TRBV4-3
J: TRBJ2-4
size: NA
D: NA
DNA: TGCGCCAGCAGCCAAGAGCCCAGGGCCCCCATTCAGTACTTC
CDR3: CASSQEPRAPIQYF